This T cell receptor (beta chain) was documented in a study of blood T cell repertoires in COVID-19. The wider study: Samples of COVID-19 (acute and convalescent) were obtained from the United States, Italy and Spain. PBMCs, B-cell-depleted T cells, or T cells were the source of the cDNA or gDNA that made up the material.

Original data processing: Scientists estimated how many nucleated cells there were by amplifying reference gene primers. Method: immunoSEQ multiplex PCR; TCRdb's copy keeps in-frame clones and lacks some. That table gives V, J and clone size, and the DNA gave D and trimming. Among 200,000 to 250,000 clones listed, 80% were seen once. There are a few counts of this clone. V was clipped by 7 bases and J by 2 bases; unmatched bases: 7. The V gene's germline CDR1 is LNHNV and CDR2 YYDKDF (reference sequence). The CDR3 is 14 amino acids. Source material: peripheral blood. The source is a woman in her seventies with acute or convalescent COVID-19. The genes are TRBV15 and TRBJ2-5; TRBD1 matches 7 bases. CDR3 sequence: CATNPRGTQETQYF. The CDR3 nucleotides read TGTGCCACCAACCCCAGGGGGACGCAAGAGACCCAGTACTTC.